Below, one T cell receptor (beta chain) is given with its context. This table comes from immunoSEQ multiplex PCR, and its TCRdb copy is limited to in-frame clones, with some not included. The data show about 77,000 clones, less than 95% seen once. This sample is part of a study of human versus mouse CDR3 diversity and MHC coevolution. Looking at the study overall: The immunoSEQ assay reportedly detects one in 200,000 T cells.

Trimming took 6 bases from V and 3 from J; bases not matched to a gene: 7. The CDR3 is 15 residues long. The germline gives CDR1 MNHNS, CDR2 SASEGT. This chain uses TRBV6-1 with TRBJ2-3; 9 bases match TRBD1. The sequence derives from a person between 25 and 69 years old in good health. The source material was naive CD4+ T cells from blood. The subset: CD45RO-negative CD62L-positive naive CD4 T cells. CDR3 region: CASSSRTGETDTQYF. The CDR3 DNA is TGTGCCAGCAGCTCCCGGACAGGGGAAACAGATACGCAGTATTTT.